This TCR beta chain was recorded in a study of blood T cell repertoires in COVID-19. Study background: The samples span acute and convalescent COVID-19 from the United States, Italy and Spain. PBMCs, B-cell-depleted T cells, or T cells provided the cDNA or gDNA that made up the material.

The ends were cut back, 2 bases at V and 3 bases at J, with 10 bases in the middle. Germline V CDR1 and CDR2: MGHDK, SYGVNS. This CDR3 spans 14 amino acids. In the original workflow: Estimation of nucleated cell counts was performed using reference gene primer amplification. Libraries were prepared by immunoSEQ multiplex PCR; TCRdb keeps only in-frame clonotypes and omits some of them. The V and J calls and clone size were taken over from that table, and D and trimming were inferred from the DNA. The sample lists around 30,000 clones, about 85% occurring once. The V call is TRBV25-1, the J call TRBJ1-2; tentative D call: TRBD1 (6 bases). Sequencing was carried out using peripheral blood. The TCR originated in an older woman with active COVID-19. For the CDR3, the DNA is TGTGCCAGCAGTGAACTGGACAGACACTATGGCTACACCTTC. This translates into CASSELDRHYGYTF.